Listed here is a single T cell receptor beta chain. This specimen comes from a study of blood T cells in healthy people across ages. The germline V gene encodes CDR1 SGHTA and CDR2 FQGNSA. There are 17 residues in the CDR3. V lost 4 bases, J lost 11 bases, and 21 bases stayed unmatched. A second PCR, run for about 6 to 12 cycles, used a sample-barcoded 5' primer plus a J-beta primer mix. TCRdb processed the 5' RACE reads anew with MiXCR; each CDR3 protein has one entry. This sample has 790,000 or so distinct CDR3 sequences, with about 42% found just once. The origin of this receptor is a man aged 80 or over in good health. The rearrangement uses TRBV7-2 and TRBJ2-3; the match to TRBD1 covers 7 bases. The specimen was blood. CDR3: CASSSKGTASSTDGQYF. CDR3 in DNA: TGTGCCAGCAGCTCAAAGGGGACAGCTTCTAGCACAGATGGGCAGTATTTT.